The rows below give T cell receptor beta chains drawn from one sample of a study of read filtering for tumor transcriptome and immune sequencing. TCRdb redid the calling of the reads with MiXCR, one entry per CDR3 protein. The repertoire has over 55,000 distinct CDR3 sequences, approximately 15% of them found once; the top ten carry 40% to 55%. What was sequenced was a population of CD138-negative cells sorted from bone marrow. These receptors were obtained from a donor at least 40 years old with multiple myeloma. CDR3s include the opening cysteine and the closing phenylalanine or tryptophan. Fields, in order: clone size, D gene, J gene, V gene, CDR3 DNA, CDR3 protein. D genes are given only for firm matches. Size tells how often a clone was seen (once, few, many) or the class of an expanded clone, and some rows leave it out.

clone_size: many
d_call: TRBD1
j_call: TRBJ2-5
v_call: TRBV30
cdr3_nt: TGTGCCTGGAGTGTTAGGCAGAGTTATGACAGGGTAAAAGAGACCCAGTACTTC
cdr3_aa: CAWSVRQSYDRVKETQYF

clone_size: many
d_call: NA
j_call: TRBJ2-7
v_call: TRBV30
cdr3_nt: TGTGCCTGGAGTGTGGGCCACTACTACGAGCAGTACTTC
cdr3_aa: CAWSVGHYYEQYF

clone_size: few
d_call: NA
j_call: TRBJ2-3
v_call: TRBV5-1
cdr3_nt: TGCGCCAGCAGCTTCAGGATACAAGATACGCAGTATTTT
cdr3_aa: CASSFRIQDTQYF

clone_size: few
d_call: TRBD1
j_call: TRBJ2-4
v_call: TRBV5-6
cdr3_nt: TGTGCCAGCAGCTTGGAGGACAGGGCGTTTGCCATTCAGTACTTC
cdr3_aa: CASSLEDRAFAIQYF

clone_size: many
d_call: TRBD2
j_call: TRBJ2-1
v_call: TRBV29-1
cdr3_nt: TGCAGCGTTGTTGCACTAGCGGGATACAATGAGCAGTTCTTC
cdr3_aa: CSVVALAGYNEQFF

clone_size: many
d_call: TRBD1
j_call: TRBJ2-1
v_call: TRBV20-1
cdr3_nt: TGCAGTGCTCAGCTATTCGGACAGGGATTCAATGAGCAGTTCTTC
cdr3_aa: CSAQLFGQGFNEQFF

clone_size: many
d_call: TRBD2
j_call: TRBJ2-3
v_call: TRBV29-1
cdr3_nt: TGCAGCCTCATAGGGGTACTAGCGGGAGGCTTGGATACGCAGTATTTT
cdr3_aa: CSLIGVLAGGLDTQYF

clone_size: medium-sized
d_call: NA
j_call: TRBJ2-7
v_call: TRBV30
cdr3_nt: TGTGCCGTGAAAGGGTTAAAGGTGTCGTACGAGCAGTACTTC
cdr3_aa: CAVKGLKVSYEQYF

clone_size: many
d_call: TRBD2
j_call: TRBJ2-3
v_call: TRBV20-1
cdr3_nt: TGCAGTGCTAGACCCGGGACTAGCGGGACGTTTAGAGATACGCAGTATTTT
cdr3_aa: CSARPGTSGTFRDTQYF

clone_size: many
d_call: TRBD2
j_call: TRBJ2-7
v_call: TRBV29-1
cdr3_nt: TGCAGCGTCAAAGGCGGCCTAGCGGGAGCCCACGAGCAGTACTTC
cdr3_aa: CSVKGGLAGAHEQYF

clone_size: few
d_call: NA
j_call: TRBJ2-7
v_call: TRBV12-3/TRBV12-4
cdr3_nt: TGTGCCAGCAGGGAAGGTCCGGGGTTCTACGAGCAGTACTTC
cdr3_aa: CASREGPGFYEQYF

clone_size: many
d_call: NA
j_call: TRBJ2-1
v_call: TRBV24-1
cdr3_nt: TGTGCCACCAGTGATCCTAACCTAGCGTCCTACAATGAGCAGTTCTTC
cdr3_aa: CATSDPNLASYNEQFF

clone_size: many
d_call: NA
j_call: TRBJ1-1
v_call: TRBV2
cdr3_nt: TGTGCCAGCAGTGAAAGACAGTACACTGAAGCTTTCTTT
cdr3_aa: CASSERQYTEAFF

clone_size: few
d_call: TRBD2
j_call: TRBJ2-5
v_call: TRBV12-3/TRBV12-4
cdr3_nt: TGTGCCAGCAGTTTTGCGTCTAGCGGGAGGGCCAGAGGAGAGACCCAGTACTTC
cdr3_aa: CASSFASSGRARGETQYF

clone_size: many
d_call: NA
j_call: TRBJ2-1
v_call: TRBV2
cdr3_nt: TGTGCCAGCAGTCTTCAGGGGCCAAGCAATGAGCAGTTCTTC
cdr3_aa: CASSLQGPSNEQFF

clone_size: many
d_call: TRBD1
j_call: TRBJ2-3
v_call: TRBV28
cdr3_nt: TGTGCCAGCAGTTTTAAGGCGCCGTCCGGGACAGGGATTTGGGGTACGCAGTATTTT
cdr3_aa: CASSFKAPSGTGIWGTQYF

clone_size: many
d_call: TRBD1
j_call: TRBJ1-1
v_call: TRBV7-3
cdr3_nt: TGTGCCAGCAGCTCCCAGGGACAGGGGAACACTGAAGCTTTCTTT
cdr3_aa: CASSSQGQGNTEAFF

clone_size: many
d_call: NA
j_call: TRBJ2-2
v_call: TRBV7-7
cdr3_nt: TGTGCTAGCAGCTTATTGCCAGTCTCCGCGAACACCGGGGAGCTGTTTTTT
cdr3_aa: CASSLLPVSANTGELFF

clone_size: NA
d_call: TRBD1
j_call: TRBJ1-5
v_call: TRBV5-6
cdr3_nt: TGTGCCAGCAGCGACGGGACAGTACATCAGCCCCAGCATTTT
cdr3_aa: CASSDGTVHQPQHF

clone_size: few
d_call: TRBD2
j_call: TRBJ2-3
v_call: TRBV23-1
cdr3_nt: TGCGCCAGCAGTCAATCGCTTCCTAGCGGGAGTGGGACAGATACGCAGTATTTT
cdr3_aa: CASSQSLPSGSGTDTQYF

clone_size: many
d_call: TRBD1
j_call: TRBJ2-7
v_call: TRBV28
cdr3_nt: TGTGCCAGCAGATCTCCGGGACAGACCTACGAGCAGTACTTC
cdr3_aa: CASRSPGQTYEQYF

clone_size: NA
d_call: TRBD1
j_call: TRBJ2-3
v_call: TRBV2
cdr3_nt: TGTGCCAGCAGGACCGGGACAGGGGTGGTGCAGTATTTT
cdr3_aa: CASRTGTGVVQYF